The 6 T cell receptor beta chains below were found in one sample sequenced in a study of radiotherapy plus CTLA-4 blockade in lung cancer (dated by TCRdb to between 2017 and 2018). The library came from the immunoSEQ multiplex PCR assay. Here the immuneACCESS table is served through TCRdb, limited to in-frame sequences with V and J called. Missing clones are a known gap in these copies; in checked studies unresolved V genes cover under half, and the rest lacks a known reason. In all, the sample holds about 99,000 clones, and 88% of those were seen once. Under 5.5% of the sample is taken by the ten largest. This specimen consisted of peripheral blood, obtained from a patient treated with radiotherapy plus ipilimumab. The receptors were gathered from a human donor with non-small cell lung cancer that progressed on radiotherapy plus ipilimumab.

The chain links TRBV5-8 to TRBJ2-2, with D unresolved. V lost 0 bases and J lost 5, with 14 bases in between. CDR1 is SGHTS, CDR2 YDEGEE, per germline. This CDR3 has 16 amino acids. Here the CDR3 DNA reads TGTGCCAGCAGCTTGGGTGGCAGAGTAATTACCGGGGAGCTGTTTTTT. Amino acid sequence: CASSLGGRVITGELFF.

The V call is TRBV4-1, the J call TRBJ2-6; D may be TRBD1 (5 bases). With 9 bases removed from V and 4 bases from J, the gap between germline ends came to 16 bases. The germline gives CDR1 MGHRA, CDR2 YSYEKL. The CDR3 runs to 15 residues. The CDR3 loop reads CASKARVPGANVLTF. The CDR3 DNA sequence: TGCGCCAGTAAAGCCAGGGTTCCCGGGGCCAACGTCCTGACTTTC.

This clone was counted a few times. The chain's CDR3 is CASSSGTSMRRELFF. The CDR3 DNA reads as TGCGCCAGCAGCTCCGGGACTAGCATGCGTCGGGAGCTGTTTTTT. The rearrangement uses TRBV5-1 and TRBJ2-2; 9 bases are shared with TRBD2. V was pared by 3 bases and J by 9 bases, with 9 bases of the junction left unmatched. Germline V lookup: CDR1 SGHRS, CDR2 YFSETQ. There are 15 residues in the CDR3. The entire variable domain, with the rest obtained from reference TRBV5-1 and TRBJ2-2, is as follows: KAGVTQTPRYLIKTRGQQVTLSCSPISGHRSVSWYQQTPGQGLQFLFEYFSETQRNKGNFPGRFSGRQFSNSRSEMNVSTLELGDSALYLCASSSGTSMRRELFFGEGSRLTVL.

CDR3 sequence (DNA): TGCGCCAGCAGCACCATGACAGGGGTGAACACTGAAGCTTTCTTT. It encodes CASSTMTGVNTEAFF. The genes are TRBV5-1 and TRBJ1-1, with TRBD1 identical over 8 bases. With 4 bases clipped from V and 0 bases from J, the junction kept 5 bases outside the gene matches. The germline gives CDR1 SGHRS, CDR2 YFSETQ. CDR3 length: 15 amino acids.

The chain links TRBV10-1 to TRBJ1-3, with D uncertain. Germline loops: CDR1 WNHNN, CDR2 SYGVQD (reference sequence). This CDR3 comprises 14 residues. V lost 3 bases and J lost 0, with 6 bases in between. CDR3 sequence reads: CASSEGNSGNTIYF. CDR3 nucleotide sequence: TGCGCCAGCAGTGAAGGGAACTCTGGAAACACCATATATTTT.

This chain connects TRBV6-6 to TRBJ1-2; TRBD1 matches 7 bases. The V and J ends lost 8 bases and 4 bases, in that order; junction bases with no gene match: 7. CDR1 and CDR2 from the germline V gene are MNHNY and SVGAGI (reference sequence). This CDR3 is 13 amino acids long. CDR3 sequence reads: CASGGDSGYGYTF. The DNA for the CDR3 is TGTGCCAGCGGCGGGGACAGTGGCTATGGCTACACCTTC.